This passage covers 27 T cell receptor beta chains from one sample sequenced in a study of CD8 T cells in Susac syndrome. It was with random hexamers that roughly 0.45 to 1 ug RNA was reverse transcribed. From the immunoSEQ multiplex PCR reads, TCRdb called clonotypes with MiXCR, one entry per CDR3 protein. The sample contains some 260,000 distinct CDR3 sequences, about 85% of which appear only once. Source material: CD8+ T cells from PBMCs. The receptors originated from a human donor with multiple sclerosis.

The CDR3 loop reads CASGSGSETQYF. In nucleotides, the CDR3 is TGTGCCAGCGGGTCGGGGTCCGAGACCCAGTACTTC. This chain links TRBV6-5 with TRBJ2-5, with a possible D match to TRBD2 (5 bases). This CDR3 has 12 amino acids. Trimming left V 8 bases short and J 5 bases short, with 12 bases between. Germline V lookup: CDR1 MNHEY, CDR2 SVGAGI.

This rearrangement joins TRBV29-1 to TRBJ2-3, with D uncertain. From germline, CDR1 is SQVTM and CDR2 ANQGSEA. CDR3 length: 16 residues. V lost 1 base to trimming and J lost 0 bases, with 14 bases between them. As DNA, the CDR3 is TGCAGCGTTGAAGGGCTGCCCCTGTCTAGCACAGATACGCAGTATTTT. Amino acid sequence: CSVEGLPLSSTDTQYF.

The DNA for the CDR3 is TGTGCCAGCAGCCACGCCCCGGGAGACCCAGCTAGCACAGATACGCAGTATTTT. This translates into CASSHAPGDPASTDTQYF. V and J are TRBV4-2 and TRBJ2-3; tentatively, D is TRBD2 (6 bases). Germline-derived CDR1 and CDR2 are LGHNA and YNFKEQ. The CDR3 has 18 amino acids. The germline V and J ends were trimmed by 3 bases and 0 bases, with 19 bases remaining between them.

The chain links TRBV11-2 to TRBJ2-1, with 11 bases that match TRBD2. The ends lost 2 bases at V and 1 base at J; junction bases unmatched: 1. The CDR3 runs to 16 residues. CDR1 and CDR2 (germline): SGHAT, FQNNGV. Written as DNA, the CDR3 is TGTGCCAGCAGCTTACGACTAGCGGGATCCTACAATGAGCAGTTCTTC. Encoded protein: CASSLRLAGSYNEQFF.

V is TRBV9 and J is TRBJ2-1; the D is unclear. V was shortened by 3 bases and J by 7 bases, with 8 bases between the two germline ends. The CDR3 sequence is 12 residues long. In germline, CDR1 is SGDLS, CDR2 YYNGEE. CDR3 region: CASSASRNEQFF. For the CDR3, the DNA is TGTGCCAGCAGCGCTTCCAGGAATGAGCAGTTCTTC.

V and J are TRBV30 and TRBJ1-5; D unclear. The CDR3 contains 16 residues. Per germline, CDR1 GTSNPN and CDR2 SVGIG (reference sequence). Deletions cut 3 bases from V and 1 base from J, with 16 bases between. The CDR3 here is CAWRATSTGSNQPQHF. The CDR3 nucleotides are TGTGCCTGGAGGGCGACATCGACCGGGAGCAATCAGCCCCAGCATTTT.

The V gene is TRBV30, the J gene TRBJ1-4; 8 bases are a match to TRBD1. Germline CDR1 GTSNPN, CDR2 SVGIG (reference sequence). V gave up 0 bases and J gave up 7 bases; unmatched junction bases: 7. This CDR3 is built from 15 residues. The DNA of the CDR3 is TGTGCCTGGAGTGTACCAGGGACAGGACCTGAAAAACTGTTTTTT. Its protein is CAWSVPGTGPEKLFF. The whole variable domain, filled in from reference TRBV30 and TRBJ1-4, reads SQTIHQWPATLVQPVGSPLSLECTVEGTSNPNLYWYRQAAGRGLQLLFYSVGIGQISSEVPQNLSASRPQDRQFILSSKKLLLSDSGFYLCAWSVPGTGPEKLFFGSGTQLSVL.

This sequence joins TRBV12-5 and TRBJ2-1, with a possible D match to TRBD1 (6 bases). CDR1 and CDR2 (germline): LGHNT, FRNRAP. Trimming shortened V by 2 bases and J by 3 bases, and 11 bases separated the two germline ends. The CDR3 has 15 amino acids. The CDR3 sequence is CASGLSTGYYNEQFF. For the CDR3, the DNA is TGTGCTAGTGGTTTGTCGACAGGATACTACAATGAGCAGTTCTTC.

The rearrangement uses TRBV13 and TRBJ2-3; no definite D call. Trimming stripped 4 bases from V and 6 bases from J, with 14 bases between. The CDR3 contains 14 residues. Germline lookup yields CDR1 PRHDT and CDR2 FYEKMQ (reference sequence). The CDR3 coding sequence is TGTGCCAGCAGCTACCTAACGTCCGGGGATACGCAGTATTTT. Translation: CASSYLTSGDTQYF.

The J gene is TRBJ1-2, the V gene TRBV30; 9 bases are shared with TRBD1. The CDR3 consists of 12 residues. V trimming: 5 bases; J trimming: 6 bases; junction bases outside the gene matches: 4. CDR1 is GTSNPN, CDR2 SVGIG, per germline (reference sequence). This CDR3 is CAWEGQGDGYTF. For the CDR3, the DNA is TGTGCCTGGGAGGGACAGGGCGATGGCTACACCTTC.

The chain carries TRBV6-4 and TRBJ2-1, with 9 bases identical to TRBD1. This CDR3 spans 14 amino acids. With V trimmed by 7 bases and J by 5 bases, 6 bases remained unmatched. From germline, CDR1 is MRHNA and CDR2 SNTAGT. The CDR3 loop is CASKTGTGHNEQFF. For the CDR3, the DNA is TGTGCCAGCAAGACCGGGACAGGGCACAATGAGCAGTTCTTC.

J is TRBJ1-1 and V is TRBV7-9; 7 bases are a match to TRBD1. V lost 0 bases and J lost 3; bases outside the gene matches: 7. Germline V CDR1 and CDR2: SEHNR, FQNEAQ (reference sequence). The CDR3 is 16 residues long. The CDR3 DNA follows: TGTGCCAGCAGCTTAGCGCTAAGGCAGGGGGACACTGAAGCTTTCTTT. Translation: CASSLALRQGDTEAFF.

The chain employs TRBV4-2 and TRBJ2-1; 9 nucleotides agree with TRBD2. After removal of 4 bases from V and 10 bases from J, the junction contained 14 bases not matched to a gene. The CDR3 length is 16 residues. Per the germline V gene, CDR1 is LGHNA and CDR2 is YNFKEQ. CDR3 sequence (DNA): TGTGCCAGCAGCCCTCGTAGCGGGAGCGGGCCAAAAGAGCAGTTCTTC. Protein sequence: CASSPRSGSGPKEQFF.

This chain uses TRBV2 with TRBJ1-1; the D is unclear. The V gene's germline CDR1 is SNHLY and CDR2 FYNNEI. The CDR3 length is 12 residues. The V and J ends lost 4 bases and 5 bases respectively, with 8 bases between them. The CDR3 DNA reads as TGTGCCAGCAGTGCAGGTTATACTGAAGCTTTCTTT. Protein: CASSAGYTEAFF. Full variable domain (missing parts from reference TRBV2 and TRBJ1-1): EPEVTQTPSHQVTQMGQEVILRCVPISNHLYFYWYRQILGQKVEFLVSFYNNEISEKSEIFDDQFSVERPDGSNFTLKIRSTKLEDSAMYFCASSAGYTEAFFGQGTRLTVV.

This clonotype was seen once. The CDR3 DNA sequence: TGTGCCAGCAGCTTAGGGCCCCAAACTAGCGGGAGCGAGCAGTACTTC. Translation gives CASSLGPQTSGSEQYF. The gene calls are TRBV11-2 and TRBJ2-7; TRBD2 matches 11 bases. The V segment lost 1 base and the J segment 6 bases; nucleotides outside the gene matches: 8. This CDR3 is 16 amino acids long. Germline CDR1 reads SGHAT; CDR2 reads FQNNGV. Supplemented by reference TRBV11-2 and TRBJ2-7, the full variable domain reads EAGVAQSPRYKIIEKRQSVAFWCNPISGHATLYWYQQILGQGPKLLIQFQNNGVVDDSQLPKDRFSAERLKGVDSTLKIQPAKLEDSAVYLCASSLGPQTSGSEQYFGPGTRLTVT.

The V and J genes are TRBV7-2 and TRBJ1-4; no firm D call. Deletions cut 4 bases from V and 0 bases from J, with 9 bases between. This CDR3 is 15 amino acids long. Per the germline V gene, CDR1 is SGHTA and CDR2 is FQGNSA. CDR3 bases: TGTGCCAGCAGCTATGACACTGCAACTAATGAAAAACTGTTTTTT. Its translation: CASSYDTATNEKLFF.

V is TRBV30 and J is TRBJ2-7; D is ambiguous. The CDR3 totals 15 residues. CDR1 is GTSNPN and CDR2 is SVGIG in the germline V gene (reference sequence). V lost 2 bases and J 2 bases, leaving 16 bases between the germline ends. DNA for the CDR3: TGTGCCTGGAGTTTCGGCCCACATAGAACCTACGAGCAGTACTTC. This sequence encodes CAWSFGPHRTYEQYF. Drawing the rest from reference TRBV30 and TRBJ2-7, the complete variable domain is SQTIHQWPATLVQPVGSPLSLECTVEGTSNPNLYWYRQAAGRGLQLLFYSVGIGQISSEVPQNLSASRPQDRQFILSSKKLLLSDSGFYLCAWSFGPHRTYEQYFGPGTRLTVT.

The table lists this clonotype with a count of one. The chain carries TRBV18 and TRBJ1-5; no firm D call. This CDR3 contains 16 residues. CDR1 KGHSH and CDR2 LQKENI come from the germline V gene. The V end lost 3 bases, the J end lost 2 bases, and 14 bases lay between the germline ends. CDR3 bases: TGTGCCAGCTCACCCCAGGACGGCTTCGGCAATCAGCCCCAGCATTTT. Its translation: CASSPQDGFGNQPQHF.

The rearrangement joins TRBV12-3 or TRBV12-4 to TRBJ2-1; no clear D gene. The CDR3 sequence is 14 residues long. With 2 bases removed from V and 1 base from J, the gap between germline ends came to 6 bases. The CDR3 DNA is TGTGCCAGCAGTTTACACCCTTCCTACAATGAGCAGTTCTTC. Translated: CASSLHPSYNEQFF.

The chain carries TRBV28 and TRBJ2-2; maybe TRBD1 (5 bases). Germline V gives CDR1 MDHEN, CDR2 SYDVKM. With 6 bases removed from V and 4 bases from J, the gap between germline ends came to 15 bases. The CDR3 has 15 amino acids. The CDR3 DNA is TGTGCCAGCAGCGCCCAGGGCCGTATCACCGGGGAGCTGTTTTTT. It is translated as CASSAQGRITGELFF.

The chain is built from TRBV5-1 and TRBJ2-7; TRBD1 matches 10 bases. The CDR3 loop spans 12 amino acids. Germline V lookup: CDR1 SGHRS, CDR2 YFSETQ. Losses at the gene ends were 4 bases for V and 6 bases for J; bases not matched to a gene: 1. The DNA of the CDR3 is TGCGCCAGCAGCCGACAGGGGGCCGAGCAGTACTTC. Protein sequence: CASSRQGAEQYF.

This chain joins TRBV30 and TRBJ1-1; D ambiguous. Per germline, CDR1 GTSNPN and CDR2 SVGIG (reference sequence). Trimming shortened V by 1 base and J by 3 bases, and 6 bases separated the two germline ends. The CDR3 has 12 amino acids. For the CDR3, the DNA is TGTGCCTGGAGTGCAGGAGACACTGAAGCTTTCTTT. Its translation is CAWSAGDTEAFF.

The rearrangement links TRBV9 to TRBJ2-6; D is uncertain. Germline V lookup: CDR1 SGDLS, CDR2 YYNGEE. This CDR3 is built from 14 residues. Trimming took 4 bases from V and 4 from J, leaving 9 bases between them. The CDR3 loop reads CASSPPAGANVLTF. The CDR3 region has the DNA TGTGCCAGCAGCCCCCCGGCCGGGGCCAACGTCCTGACTTTC.

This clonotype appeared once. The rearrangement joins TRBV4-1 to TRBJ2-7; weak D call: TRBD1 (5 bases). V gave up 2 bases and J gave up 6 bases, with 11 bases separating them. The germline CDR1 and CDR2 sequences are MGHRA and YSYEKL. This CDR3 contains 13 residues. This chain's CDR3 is CASSQPGQGEQYF. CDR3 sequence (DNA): TGCGCCAGCAGCCAACCTGGGCAGGGCGAGCAGTACTTC.

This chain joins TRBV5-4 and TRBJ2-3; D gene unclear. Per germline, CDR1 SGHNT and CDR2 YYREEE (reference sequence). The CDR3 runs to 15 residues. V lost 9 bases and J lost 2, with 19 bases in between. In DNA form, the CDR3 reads TGTGCCACCTTCGGCGGACCGGGCTTCACAGATACGCAGTATTTT. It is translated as CATFGGPGFTDTQYF.

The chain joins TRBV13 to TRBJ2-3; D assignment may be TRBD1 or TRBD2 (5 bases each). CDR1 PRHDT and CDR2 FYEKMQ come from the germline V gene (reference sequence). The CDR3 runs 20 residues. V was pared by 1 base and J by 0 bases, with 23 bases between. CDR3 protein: CASSLVAIASGGSSTDTQYF. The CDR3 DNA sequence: TGTGCCAGCAGCTTAGTAGCCATCGCGAGTGGGGGATCTAGCACAGATACGCAGTATTTT. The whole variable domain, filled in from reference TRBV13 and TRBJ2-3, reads AAGVIQSPRHLIKEKRETATLKCYPIPRHDTVYWYQQGPGQDPQFLISFYEKMQSDKGSIPDRFSAQQFSDYHSELNMSSLELGDSALYFCASSLVAIASGGSSTDTQYFGPGTRLTVL.

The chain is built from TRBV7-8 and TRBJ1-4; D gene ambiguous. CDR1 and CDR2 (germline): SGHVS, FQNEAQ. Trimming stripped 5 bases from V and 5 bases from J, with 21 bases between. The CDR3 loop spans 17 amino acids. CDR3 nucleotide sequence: TGTGCCAGCAGCCCCCGGACGCGTCTTAGGCTCAATGAAAAACTGTTTTTT. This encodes CASSPRTRLRLNEKLFF.